These 19 T cell receptor beta chains were sequenced from one sample in a study of T cells after yellow fever vaccination. TCRdb re-called the 5' RACE reads with MiXCR, one entry per CDR3 protein. The sample yields more than 450,000 distinct CDR3 sequences, 20% to 25% seen once. Sample: PBMCs, taken roughly 20 days after the first yellow fever vaccination. All receptors come from a man aged 18 to 30 who received the YFV17D yellow fever vaccine.

This clonotype was picked up a small number of times. The chain joins TRBV4-2 to TRBJ1-1, with D unresolved. Germline V CDR1 and CDR2: LGHNA, YNFKEQ. The length of the CDR3 is 15 residues. V lost 1 base to trimming and J lost 6 bases, with 15 bases between them. The DNA of the CDR3 is TGTGCCAGCAGCCAAGCACCCACGGGCCTGGCTGAAGCTTTCTTT. It specifies CASSQAPTGLAEAFF.

This clonotype was counted once. This chain uses TRBV7-9 with TRBJ2-2; the D is unclear. The CDR3 is 13 amino acids. CDR1 is SEHNR, CDR2 FQNEAQ, per germline (reference sequence). Trimming left V 7 bases short and J 0 bases short, with 6 bases between. The CDR3 region has the DNA TGTGCCAGCACAACAACGAACACCGGGGAGCTGTTTTTT. Its translation: CASTTTNTGELFF.

There are a few counts of this clonotype. The chain recombines TRBV6-1 with TRBJ1-5; D is unresolved. Germline assignment: CDR1 MNHNS and CDR2 SASEGT. The CDR3 runs 13 residues. Trimming took 5 bases from V and 5 from J, leaving 10 bases between them. DNA for the CDR3: TGTGCCAGCAGTAGCGCTCGATATCAGCCCCAGCATTTT. Translated, it gives CASSSARYQPQHF.

V is TRBV5-1 and J is TRBJ2-3; D uncertain. This CDR3 is 14 amino acids long. CDR1 and CDR2 (germline): SGHRS, YFSETQ. The ends were cut back, 5 bases at V and 2 bases at J, with 12 bases in the middle. DNA of the CDR3: TGCGCCAGCAGTCTGGTAGTTTTCACAGATACGCAGTATTTT. This sequence encodes CASSLVVFTDTQYF.

V is TRBV5-1 and J is TRBJ2-1; TRBD2 matches 11 bases. The germline V gene encodes CDR1 SGHRS and CDR2 YFSETQ. The CDR3 covers 16 residues. Trimming cost V 1 base and J 8 bases; bases outside gene matches: 8. The CDR3 region is CASSLPIRSGGDEQFF. The CDR3 DNA is TGCGCCAGCAGCTTGCCAATTCGTAGCGGGGGGGATGAGCAGTTCTTC. The full variable domain, completed using reference TRBV5-1 and TRBJ2-1, is KAGVTQTPRYLIKTRGQQVTLSCSPISGHRSVSWYQQTPGQGLQFLFEYFSETQRNKGNFPGRFSGRQFSNSRSEMNVSTLELGDSALYLCASSLPIRSGGDEQFFGPGTRLTVL.

The chain has TRBV5-1 and TRBJ2-3; D unresolved. Germline CDR1 and CDR2: SGHRS and YFSETQ. The CDR3 length is 13 residues. The V and J ends lost 0 bases and 2 bases respectively, with 4 bases between them. The CDR3 is CASSLVITDTQYF. The CDR3 DNA reads as TGCGCCAGCAGCTTGGTTATCACAGATACGCAGTATTTT.

This clonotype was seen only once. The chain employs TRBV12-3 or TRBV12-4 and TRBJ1-5; 9 positions agree with TRBD1. V dropped 5 bases and J dropped 0; count of bases not matched to a gene: 8. This CDR3 is 17 amino acids long. This CDR3 is CASSGGTGTLSNQPQHF. The CDR3 DNA follows: TGTGCCAGCAGTGGCGGGACAGGGACCCTTAGCAATCAGCCCCAGCATTTT.

V is TRBV6-1 and J is TRBJ1-6, with unresolved D. This CDR3 is 14 amino acids long. The ends were cut back, 7 bases at V and 7 bases at J, with 14 bases in the middle. From germline, CDR1 is MNHNS and CDR2 SASEGT. This chain's CDR3 is CASKVAAANSPLHF. The CDR3 bases are TGTGCCAGCAAAGTAGCGGCGGCAAATTCACCCCTCCACTTT.

In this sample, this clonotype turned up a few times. The CDR3 bases are TGCGCCAGCAGCCCTACCCGGAATGGGGTGCCGAACACTGAAGCTTTCTTT. Translating gives CASSPTRNGVPNTEAFF. The chain has TRBV5-1 and TRBJ1-1; D is undetermined. CDR1 is SGHRS, CDR2 YFSETQ, per germline. V shed 4 bases and J shed 1 base, with 20 bases lying between them. CDR3 length equals 17 residues.

This chain joins TRBV24-1 and TRBJ2-5; D gene ambiguous. V was pared by 0 bases and J by 5 bases, with 15 bases between. This CDR3 spans 16 amino acids. The V gene's germline CDR1 is KGHDR and CDR2 SFDVKD. In DNA, the CDR3 is TGTGCCACCAGTGATTTGACTGGTAATAGGTTGGAGACCCAGTACTTC. Protein product: CATSDLTGNRLETQYF.

The rearrangement links TRBV6-1 to TRBJ2-7, with D perhaps assigned TRBD1 or TRBD2 (5 bases each). Trimming cost V 8 bases and J 5 bases, with 16 bases left between them. Germline lookup yields CDR1 MNHNS and CDR2 SASEGT. The CDR3 is 13 amino acids. The CDR3 region has the DNA TGTGCCAGCCACGATGGGACCTGGGACGAGCAGTACTTC. Its protein is CASHDGTWDEQYF.

This rearrangement joins TRBV29-1 to TRBJ2-1; perhaps TRBD2 as D (5 bases). Germline V gives CDR1 SQVTM, CDR2 ANQGSEA. The CDR3 is 12 amino acids. V lost 6 bases to trimming and J lost 2 bases, with 8 bases between them. The CDR3 DNA sequence: TGCAGCGTAACGGAGGCCTACAATGAGCAGTTCTTC. Amino acids: CSVTEAYNEQFF.

V and J are TRBV4-1 and TRBJ1-6, with D perhaps TRBD1 (5 bases). V was pared by 5 bases and J by 4 bases, with 12 bases between. Germline CDR1 MGHRA, CDR2 YSYEKL. There are 15 residues in the CDR3. The CDR3 DNA sequence: TGCGCCAGCAGCTCGCGGGGCCCTTATAATTCACCCCTCCACTTT. Translation: CASSSRGPYNSPLHF.

The gene calls are TRBV5-6 and TRBJ2-7; D gene unclear. Germline V gives CDR1 SGHDT, CDR2 YYEEEE. This CDR3 is built from 13 residues. V lost 1 base and J lost 0, with 5 bases in between. The CDR3 protein is CASSLYNSYEQYF. The CDR3 DNA reads as TGTGCCAGCAGCTTGTACAACTCCTACGAGCAGTACTTC.

The V and J genes are TRBV9 and TRBJ2-5; a possible D gene is TRBD2 (5 bases). V dropped 5 bases and J dropped 3 bases, with 17 bases sitting between them. This CDR3 has 15 residues. Per germline, CDR1 SGDLS and CDR2 YYNGEE. The CDR3 DNA is TGTGCCAGCAGGTCGTCCCGGACTGGAGAAGAGACCCAGTACTTC. Amino acid sequence: CASRSSRTGEETQYF.

This clonotype was seen many times. The rearrangement links TRBV20-1 to TRBJ2-7; 11 bases map to TRBD2. Germline V gene lookup returns CDR1 DFQATT and CDR2 SNEGSKA (reference sequence). There are 11 residues in the CDR3. CDR3 protein: CRGLAGYEQYF. CDR3 in DNA: TGCAGAGGACTAGCGGGCTACGAGCAGTACTTC.

This clonotype showed up just a few times. The chain recombines TRBV5-1 with TRBJ1-1; D possibly corresponds to TRBD1 (6 bases). Trimming shortened V by 4 bases and J by 1 base, and 11 bases separated the two germline ends. Germline V CDR1 and CDR2: SGHRS, YFSETQ. This CDR3 comprises 14 residues. The CDR3 DNA follows: TGCGCCAGCAGCCTATCGACAGGGAACACTGAAGCTTTCTTT. Protein product: CASSLSTGNTEAFF.

This clonotype was recorded many times. The rearrangement joins TRBV5-1 to TRBJ2-1, with unresolved D. Per the germline V gene, CDR1 is SGHRS and CDR2 is YFSETQ. Trimming shortened V by 0 bases and J by 15 bases, and 16 bases separated the two germline ends. The length of the CDR3 is 13 residues. CDR3 bases: TGCGCCAGCAGCTTGGACCAGTCGCCAATGTTGTTCTTC. Its protein is CASSLDQSPMLFF.

The table lists this clonotype with a few counts. The chain has TRBV11-2 and TRBJ2-5; D call uncertain. Trimming cost V 5 bases and J 2 bases, with 12 bases left between them. The CDR3 covers 14 residues. CDR1 is SGHAT, CDR2 FQNNGV, per germline. The CDR3 is CASSRRRFQETQYF. Here the CDR3 DNA reads TGTGCCAGCAGCCGCCGTAGATTTCAAGAGACCCAGTACTTC.